This T cell receptor (beta chain) is from a study of early T cells in non-severe SARS-CoV-2 infection. Study overall: Unpaired chains resulted from sequencing bulk RNA of unsorted whole blood.

This clonotype was observed many times. Attachment of unique molecular identifiers was made to individual cDNA molecules. TCRdb reprocessed the 5' RACE reads via MiXCR and lists one record per CDR3 protein. This table holds some 58,000 distinct CDR3 sequences, roughly 14% found once. The CDR3 loop spans 16 amino acids. CDR1 is SGHRS and CDR2 is YFSETQ in the germline V gene. The V gene lost 5 bases and the J gene lost 0 bases, with 12 bases spanning the gap. This sequence originates from an adult who was a healthcare worker with PCR-confirmed SARS-CoV-2 infection or an uninfected control (not recorded which). The material sequenced was whole blood. The V and J genes are TRBV5-1 and TRBJ1-6, with TRBD1 as a possible D gene (6 bases). CDR3 sequence: CASRAGGASYNSPLHF. In DNA form, the CDR3 reads TGCGCCAGCAGGGCCGGGGGCGCCTCCTATAATTCACCCCTCCACTTT.